The T cell receptor (beta chain) under discussion was sequenced for a study of control samples from healthy donors and cancer patients. The data were produced by immunoSEQ multiplex PCR, yet TCRdb's version contains in-frame clones alone and is incomplete. The sample consists of about 75,000 clones, over 65% of them appearing once. Germline lookup yields CDR1 MDHEN and CDR2 SYDVKM. This CDR3 has 14 residues. V was pared by 6 bases and J by 3 bases, with 11 bases between. Sequenced sample: blood. The V gene is TRBV28, the J gene TRBJ2-2; the D is unclear. This clonotype originated in a man aged 50 or older in good health. The CDR3 spells CASRGTHYTGELFF. The CDR3 DNA is TGTGCCAGCAGAGGCACCCACTACACCGGGGAGCTGTTTTTT.